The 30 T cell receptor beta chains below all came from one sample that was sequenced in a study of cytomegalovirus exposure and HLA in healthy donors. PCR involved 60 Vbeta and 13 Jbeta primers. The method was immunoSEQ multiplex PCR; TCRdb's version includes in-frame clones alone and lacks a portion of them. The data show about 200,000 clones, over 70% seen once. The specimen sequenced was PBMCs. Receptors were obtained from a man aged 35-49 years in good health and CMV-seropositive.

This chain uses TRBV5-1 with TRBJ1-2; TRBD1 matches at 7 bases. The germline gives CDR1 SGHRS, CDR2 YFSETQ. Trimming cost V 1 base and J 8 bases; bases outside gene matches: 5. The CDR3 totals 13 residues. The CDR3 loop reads CASSLNRGWGYTF. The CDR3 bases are TGCGCCAGCAGCTTGAACAGGGGATGGGGCTACACCTTC. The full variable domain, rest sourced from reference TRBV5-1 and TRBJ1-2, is KAGVTQTPRYLIKTRGQQVTLSCSPISGHRSVSWYQQTPGQGLQFLFEYFSETQRNKGNFPGRFSGRQFSNSRSEMNVSTLELGDSALYLCASSLNRGWGYTFGSGTRLTVV.

The CDR3 nucleotides read TGTGCCAGCAGCTCAACCCCACGGGCAGCGGGGGGCTACACCTTC. This codes for CASSSTPRAAGGYTF. The chain carries TRBV5-4 and TRBJ1-2; no reliable D call. Germline V lookup: CDR1 SGHNT, CDR2 YYREEE (reference sequence). V was trimmed by 3 bases and J by 8 bases, leaving 20 bases between them. The CDR3 covers 15 residues. Full variable domain (missing parts from reference TRBV5-4 and TRBJ1-2): ETGVTQSPTHLIKTRGQQVTLRCSSQSGHNTVSWYQQALGQGPQFIFQYYREEENGRGNFPPRFSGLQFPNYSSELNVNALELDDSALYLCASSSTPRAAGGYTFGSGTRLTVV.

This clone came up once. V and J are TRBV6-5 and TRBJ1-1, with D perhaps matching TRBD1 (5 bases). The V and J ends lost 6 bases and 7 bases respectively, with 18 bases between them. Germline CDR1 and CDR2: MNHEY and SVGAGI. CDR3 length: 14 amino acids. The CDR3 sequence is CASSLVGMQGEAFF. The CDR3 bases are TGTGCCAGCAGCCTCGTGGGTATGCAGGGTGAAGCTTTCTTT.

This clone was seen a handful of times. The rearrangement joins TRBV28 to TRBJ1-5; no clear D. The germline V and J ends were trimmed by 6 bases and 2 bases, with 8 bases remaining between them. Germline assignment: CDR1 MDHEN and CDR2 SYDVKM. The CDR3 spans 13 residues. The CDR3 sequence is CASRGFGNQPQHF. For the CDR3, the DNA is TGTGCCAGCAGGGGCTTTGGCAATCAGCCCCAGCATTTT.

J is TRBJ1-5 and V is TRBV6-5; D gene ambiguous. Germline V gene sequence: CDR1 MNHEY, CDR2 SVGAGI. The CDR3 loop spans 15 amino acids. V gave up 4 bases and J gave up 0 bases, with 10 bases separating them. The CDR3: CASSFSGYSNQPQHF. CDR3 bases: TGTGCCAGCAGTTTTTCCGGTTATAGCAATCAGCCCCAGCATTTT.

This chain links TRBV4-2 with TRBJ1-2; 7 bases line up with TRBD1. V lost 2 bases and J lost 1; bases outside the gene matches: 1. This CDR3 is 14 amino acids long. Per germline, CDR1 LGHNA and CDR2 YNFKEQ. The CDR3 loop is CASSQQGGNYGYTF. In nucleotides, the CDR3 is TGTGCCAGCAGCCAACAGGGGGGTAACTATGGCTACACCTTC.

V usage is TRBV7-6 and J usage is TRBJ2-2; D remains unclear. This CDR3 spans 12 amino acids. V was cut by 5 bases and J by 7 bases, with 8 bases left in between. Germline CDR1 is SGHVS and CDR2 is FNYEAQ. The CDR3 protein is CASSVASGELFF. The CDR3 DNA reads TGTGCCAGCAGCGTCGCTAGCGGGGAGCTGTTTTTT.

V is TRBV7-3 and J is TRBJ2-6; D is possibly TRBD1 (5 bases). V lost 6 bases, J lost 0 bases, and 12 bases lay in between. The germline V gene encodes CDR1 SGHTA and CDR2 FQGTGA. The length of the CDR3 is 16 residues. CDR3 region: CASRVTDSSGANVLTF. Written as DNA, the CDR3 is TGTGCCAGCAGGGTTACAGACAGCTCTGGGGCCAACGTCCTGACTTTC.

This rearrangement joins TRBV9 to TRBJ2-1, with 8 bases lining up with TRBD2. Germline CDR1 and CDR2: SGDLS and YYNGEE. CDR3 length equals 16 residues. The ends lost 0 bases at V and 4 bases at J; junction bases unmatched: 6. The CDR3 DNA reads TGTGCCAGCAGCGTAGACCCCTCGGGGGGGTACAATGAGCAGTTCTTC. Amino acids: CASSVDPSGGYNEQFF. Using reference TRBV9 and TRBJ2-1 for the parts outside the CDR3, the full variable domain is DSGVTQTPKHLITATGQRVTLRCSPRSGDLSVYWYQQSLDQGLQFLIQYYNGEERAKGNILERFSAQQFPDLHSELNLSSLELGDSALYFCASSVDPSGGYNEQFFGPGTRLTVL.

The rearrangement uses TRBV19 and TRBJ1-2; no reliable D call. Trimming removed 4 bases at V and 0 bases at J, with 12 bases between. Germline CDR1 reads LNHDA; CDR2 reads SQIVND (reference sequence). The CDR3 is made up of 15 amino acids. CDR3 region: CASSTKTEPNYGYTF. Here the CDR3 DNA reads TGTGCCAGTAGTACTAAGACGGAGCCTAACTATGGCTACACCTTC.

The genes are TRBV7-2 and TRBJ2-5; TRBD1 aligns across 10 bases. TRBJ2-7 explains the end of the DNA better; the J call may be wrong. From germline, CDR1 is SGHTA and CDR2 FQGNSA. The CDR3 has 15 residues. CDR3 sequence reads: CASSFLGQGHDEQYF. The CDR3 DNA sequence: TGTGCCAGCAGCTTCTTGGGACAGGGGCACGACGAGCAGTACTTC.

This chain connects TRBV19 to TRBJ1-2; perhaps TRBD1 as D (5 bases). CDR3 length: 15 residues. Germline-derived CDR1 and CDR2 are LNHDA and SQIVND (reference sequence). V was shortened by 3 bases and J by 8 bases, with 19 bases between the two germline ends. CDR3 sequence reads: CASSILGGDGGGYTF. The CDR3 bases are TGTGCCAGTAGTATCCTCGGAGGGGACGGAGGAGGCTACACCTTC.

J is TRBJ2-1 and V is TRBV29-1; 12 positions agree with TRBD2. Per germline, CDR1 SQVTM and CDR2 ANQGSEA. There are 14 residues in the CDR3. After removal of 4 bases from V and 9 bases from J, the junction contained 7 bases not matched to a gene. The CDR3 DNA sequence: TGCAGCGTTGTTGGACTAGCGGGGCGAGGTGAGCAGTTCTTC. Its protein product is CSVVGLAGRGEQFF.

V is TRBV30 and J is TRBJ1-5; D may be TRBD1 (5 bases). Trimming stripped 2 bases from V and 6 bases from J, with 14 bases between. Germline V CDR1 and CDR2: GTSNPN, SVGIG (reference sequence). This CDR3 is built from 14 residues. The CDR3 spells CAWSIGGVSQPQHF. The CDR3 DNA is TGTGCCTGGAGTATTGGAGGGGTTAGTCAGCCCCAGCATTTT.

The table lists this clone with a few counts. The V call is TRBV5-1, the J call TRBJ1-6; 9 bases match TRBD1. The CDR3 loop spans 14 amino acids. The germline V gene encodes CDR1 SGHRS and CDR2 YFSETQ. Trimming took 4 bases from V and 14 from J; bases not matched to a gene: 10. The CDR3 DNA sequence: TGCGCCAGCAGCGGAGGGACAGGGTCGGAGTCCCTCCACTTT. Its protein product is CASSGGTGSESLHF.

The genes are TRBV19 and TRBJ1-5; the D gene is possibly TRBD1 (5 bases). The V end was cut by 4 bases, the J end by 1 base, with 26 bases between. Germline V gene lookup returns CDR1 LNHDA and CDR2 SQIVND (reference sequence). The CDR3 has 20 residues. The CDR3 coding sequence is TGTGCCAGTAGTACCTCCGGGATTTGGGGTTGGGGGGAGAGCAATCAGCCCCAGCATTTT. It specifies CASSTSGIWGWGESNQPQHF. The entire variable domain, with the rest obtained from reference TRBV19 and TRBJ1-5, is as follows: DGGITQSPKYLFRKEGQNVTLSCEQNLNHDAMYWYRQDPGQGLRLIYYSQIVNDFQKGDIAEGYSVSREKKESFPLTVTSAQKNPTAFYLCASSTSGIWGWGESNQPQHFGDGTRLSIL.

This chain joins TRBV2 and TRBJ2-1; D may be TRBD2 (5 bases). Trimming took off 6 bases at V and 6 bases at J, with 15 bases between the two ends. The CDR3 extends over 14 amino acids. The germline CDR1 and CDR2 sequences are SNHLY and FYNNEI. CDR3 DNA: TGTGCCAGCAGGGGTAGGTCCGGGGTCAATGAGCAGTTCTTC. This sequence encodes CASRGRSGVNEQFF.

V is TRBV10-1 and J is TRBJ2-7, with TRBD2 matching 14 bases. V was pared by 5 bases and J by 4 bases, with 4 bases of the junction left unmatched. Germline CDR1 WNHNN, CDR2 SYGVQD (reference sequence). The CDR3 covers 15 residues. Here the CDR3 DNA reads TGCGCCAGCAGTCCGACTAGCGGGAGGGTTTACGAGCAGTACTTC. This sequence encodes CASSPTSGRVYEQYF.

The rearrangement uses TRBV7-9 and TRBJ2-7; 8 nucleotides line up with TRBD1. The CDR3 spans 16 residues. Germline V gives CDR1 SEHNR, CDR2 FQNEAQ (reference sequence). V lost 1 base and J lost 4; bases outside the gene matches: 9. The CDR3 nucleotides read TGTGCCAGCAGCTTAGGGGGGTCAGGGGGCGGATACGAGCAGTACTTC. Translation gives CASSLGGSGGGYEQYF.

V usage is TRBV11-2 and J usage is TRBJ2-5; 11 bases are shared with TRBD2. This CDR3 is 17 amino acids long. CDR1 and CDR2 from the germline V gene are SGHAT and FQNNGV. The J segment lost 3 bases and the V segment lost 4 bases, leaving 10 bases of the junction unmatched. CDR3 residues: CASSSRVLGLAEETQYF. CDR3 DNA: TGTGCCAGCAGCTCGCGCGTGCTGGGACTAGCGGAAGAGACCCAGTACTTC.

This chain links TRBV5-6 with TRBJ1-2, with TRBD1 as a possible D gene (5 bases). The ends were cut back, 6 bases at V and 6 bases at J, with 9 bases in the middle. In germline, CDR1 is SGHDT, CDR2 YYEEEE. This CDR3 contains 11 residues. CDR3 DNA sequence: TGTGCCAGCACCATCAGGGATGGCTACACCTTC. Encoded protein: CASTIRDGYTF.

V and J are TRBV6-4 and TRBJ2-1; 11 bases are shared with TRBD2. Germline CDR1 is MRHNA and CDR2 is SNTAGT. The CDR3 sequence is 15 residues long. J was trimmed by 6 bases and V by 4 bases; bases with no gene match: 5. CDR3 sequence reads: CASSVLAGGGNEQFF. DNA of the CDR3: TGTGCCAGCAGTGTTCTAGCGGGAGGAGGCAATGAGCAGTTCTTC.

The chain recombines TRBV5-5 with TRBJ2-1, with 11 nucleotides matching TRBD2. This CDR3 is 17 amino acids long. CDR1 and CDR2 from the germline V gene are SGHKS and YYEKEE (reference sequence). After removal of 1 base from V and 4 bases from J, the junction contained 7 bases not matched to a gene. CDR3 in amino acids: CASSLPKGLAEYNEQFF. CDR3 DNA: TGTGCCAGCAGCTTGCCCAAGGGACTAGCGGAATACAATGAGCAGTTCTTC.

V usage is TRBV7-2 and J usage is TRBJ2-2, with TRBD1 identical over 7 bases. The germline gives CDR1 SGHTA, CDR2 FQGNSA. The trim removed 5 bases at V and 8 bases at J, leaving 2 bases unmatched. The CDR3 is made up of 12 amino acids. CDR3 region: CASSQGVGELFF. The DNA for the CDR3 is TGTGCCAGCAGCCAGGGGGTTGGGGAGCTGTTTTTT.

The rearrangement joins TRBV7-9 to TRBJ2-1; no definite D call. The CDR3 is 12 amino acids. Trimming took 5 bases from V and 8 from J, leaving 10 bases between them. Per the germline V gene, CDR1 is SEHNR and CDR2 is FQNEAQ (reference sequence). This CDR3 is CASSLSGYEQFF. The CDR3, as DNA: TGTGCCAGCAGCCTCAGTGGCTATGAGCAGTTCTTC.

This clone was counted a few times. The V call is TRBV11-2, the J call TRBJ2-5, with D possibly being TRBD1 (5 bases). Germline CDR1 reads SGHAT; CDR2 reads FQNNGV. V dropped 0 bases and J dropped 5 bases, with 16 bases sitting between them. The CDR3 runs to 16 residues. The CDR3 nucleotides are TGTGCCAGCAGCTTAGAAGGGGCTCGGATATCGGAGACCCAGTACTTC. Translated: CASSLEGARISETQYF.

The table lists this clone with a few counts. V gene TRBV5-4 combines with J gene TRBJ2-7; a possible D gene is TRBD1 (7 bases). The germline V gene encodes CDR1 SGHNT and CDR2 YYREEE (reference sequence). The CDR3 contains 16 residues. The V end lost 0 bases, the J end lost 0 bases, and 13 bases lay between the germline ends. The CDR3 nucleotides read TGTGCCAGCAGCTTGGGAACAGGGGAGGCCTCCTACGAGCAGTACTTC. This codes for CASSLGTGEASYEQYF.

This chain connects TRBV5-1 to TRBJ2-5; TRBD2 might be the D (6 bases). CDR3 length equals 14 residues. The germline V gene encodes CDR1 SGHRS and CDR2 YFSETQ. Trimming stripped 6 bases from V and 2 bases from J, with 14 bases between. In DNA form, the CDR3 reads TGCGCCAGCATGAAGTCTGGACTACAAGAGACCCAGTACTTC. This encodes CASMKSGLQETQYF.

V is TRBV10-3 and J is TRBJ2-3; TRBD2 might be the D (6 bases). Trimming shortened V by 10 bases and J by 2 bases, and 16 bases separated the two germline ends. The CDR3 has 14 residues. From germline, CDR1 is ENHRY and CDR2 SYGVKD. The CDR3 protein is CATSRAGYTDTQYF. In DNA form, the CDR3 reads TGTGCCACCTCCAGGGCGGGGTACACAGATACGCAGTATTTT.

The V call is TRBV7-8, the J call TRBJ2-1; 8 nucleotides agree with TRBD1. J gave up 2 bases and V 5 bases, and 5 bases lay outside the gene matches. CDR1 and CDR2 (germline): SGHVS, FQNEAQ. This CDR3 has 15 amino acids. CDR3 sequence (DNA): TGTGCCAGCAGCCCCGGACAGGGCCCCTACAATGAGCAGTTCTTC. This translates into CASSPGQGPYNEQFF. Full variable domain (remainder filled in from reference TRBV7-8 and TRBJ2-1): GAGVSQSPRYKVAKRGQDVALRCDPISGHVSLFWYQQALGQGPEFLTYFQNEAQLDKSGLPSDRFFAERPEGSVSTLKIQRTQQEDSAVYLCASSPGQGPYNEQFFGPGTRLTVL.